This is a list of T cell receptor beta chains from one sample in a study of identical twins. TCRdb fed the 5' RACE reads into MiXCR, producing one record per CDR3 protein. This table holds more than 600,000 distinct CDR3 sequences, 18% found once. This same sample was also taken into another study, of T cells expressing NK-cell markers.

Sample: PBMCs. These receptors were collected from a woman aged 18-35 years in good health. CDR3s leave out the opening cysteine and the closing phenylalanine or tryptophan. Fields, in order: V gene, D gene, CDR3 protein. D genes are given only for firm matches.

V: TRBV6-5
D: TRBD1
CDR3: ASRYRGQKNTEAF

V: TRBV5-5
D: TRBD1
CDR3: ASSPIDRGYGYT

V: TRBV5-1
D: .
CDR3: ASKRAGQAYNEQF

V: TRBV15
D: .
CDR3: ATSRDKGLGETQY

V: TRBV5-1
D: .
CDR3: ASSLGADSSYNEQF

V: TRBV12-3/TRBV12-4
D: TRBD1
CDR3: ASSLWTGELNNEQF

V: TRBV7-3
D: .
CDR3: ASSLTGGTQGGETQY

V: TRBV9
D: .
CDR3: ASSAQALQETQY

V: TRBV9
D: .
CDR3: ASSVATRRGGEQF

V: TRBV9
D: .
CDR3: ASSVGRSSYNEQF

V: TRBV9
D: .
CDR3: ASSVNVYTDTQY

V: TRBV30
D: .
CDR3: AWTRLRNTGELF

V: TRBV4-2
D: TRBD1
CDR3: ASSQGGQGTYEQY

V: TRBV6-1
D: .
CDR3: ASSEVFRGGYGYT

V: TRBV7-9
D: .
CDR3: ASSAQGEETQY

V: TRBV5-1
D: TRBD1
CDR3: ASSLTGQGVMNTEAF

V: TRBV29-1
D: TRBD2
CDR3: SAGLADNEQF

V: TRBV18
D: .
CDR3: ASSPLAGQTTEAF

V: TRBV6-1
D: TRBD2
CDR3: ASRAAPKSGGLGNIQY

V: TRBV24-1
D: TRBD1
CDR3: ATSYGQGRTDTQY

V: TRBV5-1
D: .
CDR3: ASSRQTYEQY

V: TRBV10-3
D: .
CDR3: AISELWVQFFNT

V: TRBV6-5
D: .
CDR3: ASLRGDSEAF

V: TRBV12-3/TRBV12-4
D: TRBD2
CDR3: ASSLGTSTPLETQY

V: TRBV9
D: TRBD2
CDR3: ASSALWTSGSRTDTQY

V: TRBV3-1
D: TRBD2
CDR3: ASSHPMSGGETQY

V: TRBV11-2
D: .
CDR3: ASSHSPYTQY

V: TRBV12-3/TRBV12-4
D: TRBD2
CDR3: ASRGGLAPHNEQF

V: TRBV7-8
D: .
CDR3: ASSPSLGEQY

V: TRBV5-1
D: .
CDR3: ASSPTTDRVEQY

V: TRBV5-1
D: .
CDR3: ASSILLGGFGPGSCF

V: TRBV12-3/TRBV12-4
D: .
CDR3: ASSLLALDYNEQF

V: TRBV11-2
D: .
CDR3: ASSLQGPTSAAGGQTQY

V: TRBV9
D: .
CDR3: ASSAGAHNEKLF

V: TRBV7-2
D: .
CDR3: ASSFRGEF

V: TRBV6-1
D: .
CDR3: ASSPPQGNWGYT

V: TRBV20-1
D: .
CDR3: SARDQADTQY

V: TRBV19
D: .
CDR3: ASQTSGGPWDEQF

V: TRBV6-5
D: .
CDR3: ASSWRTVPAYEQY

V: TRBV4-1
D: .
CDR3: ASSQEWGDFSNQPQH

V: TRBV10-3
D: TRBD2
CDR3: AISESLLAGQY

V: TRBV20-1
D: TRBD2
CDR3: SASGTSGSYEQF

V: TRBV24-1
D: .
CDR3: VLSGPDLNEQF

V: TRBV29-1
D: .
CDR3: SAIEPHRAYEQY

V: TRBV12-3/TRBV12-4
D: TRBD2
CDR3: ASSLLGGSPNEQF

V: TRBV5-1
D: .
CDR3: ASRFTGTPEIDTQY

V: TRBV6-1
D: TRBD1
CDR3: ASSPGQGYSPLH

V: TRBV11-2
D: TRBD2
CDR3: ASSYPGTTYNEQF

V: TRBV18
D: TRBD1
CDR3: ASSPRFPGQGPYEQY

V: TRBV6-5
D: TRBD2
CDR3: ASSYQMTSGSYEQY

V: TRBV9
D: .
CDR3: ASSVALGGRGYNEQF

V: TRBV12-3/TRBV12-4
D: .
CDR3: ASSAGRPGEQY

V: TRBV12-3/TRBV12-4
D: .
CDR3: ASSHPYNEQF